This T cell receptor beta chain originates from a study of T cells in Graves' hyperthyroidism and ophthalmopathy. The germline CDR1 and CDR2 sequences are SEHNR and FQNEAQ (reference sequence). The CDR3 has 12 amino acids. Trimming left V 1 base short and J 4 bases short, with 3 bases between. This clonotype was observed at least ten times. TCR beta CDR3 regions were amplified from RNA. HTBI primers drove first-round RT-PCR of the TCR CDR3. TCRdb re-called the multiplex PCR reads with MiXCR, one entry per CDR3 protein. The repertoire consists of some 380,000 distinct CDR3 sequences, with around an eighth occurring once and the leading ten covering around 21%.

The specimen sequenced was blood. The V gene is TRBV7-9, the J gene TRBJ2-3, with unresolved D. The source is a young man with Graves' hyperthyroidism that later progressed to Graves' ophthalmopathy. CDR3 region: CASSLVSDTQYF. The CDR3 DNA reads TGTGCCAGCAGCTTAGTGTCAGATACGCAGTATTTT.